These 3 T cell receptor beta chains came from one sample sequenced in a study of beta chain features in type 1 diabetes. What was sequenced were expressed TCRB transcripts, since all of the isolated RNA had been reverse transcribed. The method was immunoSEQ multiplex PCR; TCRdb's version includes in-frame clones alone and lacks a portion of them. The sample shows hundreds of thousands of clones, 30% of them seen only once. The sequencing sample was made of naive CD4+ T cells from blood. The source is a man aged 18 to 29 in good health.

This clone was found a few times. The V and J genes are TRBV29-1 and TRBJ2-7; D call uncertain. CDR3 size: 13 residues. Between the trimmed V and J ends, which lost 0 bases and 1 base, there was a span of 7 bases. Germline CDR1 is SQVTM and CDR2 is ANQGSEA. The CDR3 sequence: CSVEEDPSYEQYF. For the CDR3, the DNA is TGCAGCGTTGAAGAGGATCCTTCCTACGAGCAGTACTTC.

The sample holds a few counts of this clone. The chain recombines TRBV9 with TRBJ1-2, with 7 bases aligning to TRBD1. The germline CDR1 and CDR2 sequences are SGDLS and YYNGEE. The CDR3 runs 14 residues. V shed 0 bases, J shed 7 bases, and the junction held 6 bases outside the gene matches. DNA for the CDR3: TGTGCCAGCAGCGTAGGGGACAGCTCTTCTGGCTACACCTTC. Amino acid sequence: CASSVGDSSSGYTF.

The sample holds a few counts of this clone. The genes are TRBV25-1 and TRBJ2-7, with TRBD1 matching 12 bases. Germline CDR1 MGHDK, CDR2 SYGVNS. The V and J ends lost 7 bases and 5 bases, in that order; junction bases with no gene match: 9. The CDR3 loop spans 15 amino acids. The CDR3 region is CASIASGTGGNEQYF. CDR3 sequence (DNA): TGTGCCAGCATAGCATCCGGGACAGGGGGCAACGAGCAGTACTTC.